The 25 T cell receptor beta chains in this list originate from one sample, sequenced in a study of long-term antiretroviral therapy in people with HIV. Survey-level resolution applied to immunoSEQ assay v3.0. TCRdb's table, derived via immunoSEQ multiplex PCR, lists solely in-frame clones and lacks some. This table holds 25,000 to 30,000 clones, 94% found once. The sample in question was unsorted PBMCs, obtained around 7.4 years after starting antiretroviral therapy. Source of these receptors: a man aged 45 to 65 with HIV.

This rearrangement joins TRBV19 to TRBJ1-3; D is unresolved. Trimming cost V 5 bases and J 2 bases, with 10 bases left between them. This CDR3 has 14 amino acids. The germline gives CDR1 LNHDA, CDR2 SQIVND (reference sequence). The CDR3 DNA reads TGTGCCAGTAGTCGGGCAGGTACTGGAAACACCATATATTTT. Encoded protein: CASSRAGTGNTIYF. Looking up the rest from reference TRBV19 and TRBJ1-3 gives the full variable domain: DGGITQSPKYLFRKEGQNVTLSCEQNLNHDAMYWYRQDPGQGLRLIYYSQIVNDFQKGDIAEGYSVSREKKESFPLTVTSAQKNPTAFYLCASSRAGTGNTIYFGEGSWLTVV.

V gene TRBV21-1 combines with J gene TRBJ2-7; TRBD2 is the table's D call and was not checked against the DNA. TRBV21-1 is given as a pseudogene. The CDR3 has 14 amino acids. The CDR3 DNA reads TGTGCCAGCAGCTTCTGGGGGGAGCCCTACGAGCAGTACTTC. As protein: CASSFWGEPYEQYF.

V and J are TRBV19 and TRBJ1-2; D may be TRBD1 (6 bases). From germline, CDR1 is LNHDA and CDR2 SQIVND (reference sequence). This CDR3 is 11 amino acids long. Trimming cost V 7 bases and J 5 bases, with 8 bases left between them. The CDR3 spells CASTQGYGYTF. CDR3 DNA: TGTGCCAGTACTCAGGGGTATGGCTACACCTTC.

V usage is TRBV28 and J usage is TRBJ1-4; the D gene is possibly TRBD1 (5 bases). V was shortened by 5 bases and J by 11 bases, with 12 bases between the two germline ends. CDR3 size: 12 residues. Germline V gives CDR1 MDHEN, CDR2 SYDVKM. The CDR3 protein is CASSLRGGKLFF. The CDR3 bases are TGTGCCAGCAGTCTTCGGGGGGGTAAACTGTTTTTT.

The genes are TRBV2 and TRBJ2-1; 14 positions agree with TRBD2. The V and J ends lost 4 bases and 9 bases, in that order; junction bases with no gene match: 2. Germline CDR1 and CDR2: SNHLY and FYNNEI. The CDR3 sequence is 14 residues long. CDR3 DNA sequence: TGTGCCAGCAGTGGGACTAGCGGGGGGAGTGAGCAGTTCTTC. Translation: CASSGTSGGSEQFF.

The V call is TRBV6-1, the J call TRBJ2-1; D remains unclear. CDR3 length: 14 residues. CDR1 is MNHNS and CDR2 is SASEGT in the germline V gene. Between the trimmed V and J ends, which lost 6 bases and 0 bases, there was a span of 9 bases. CDR3 nucleotide sequence: TGTGCCAGCAGATCCCCGAGCTCCTACAATGAGCAGTTCTTC. It specifies CASRSPSSYNEQFF.

V and J are TRBV18 and TRBJ1-2; TRBD1 matches at 8 bases. J lost 3 bases, V lost 6 bases, and 6 bases had no gene match. Germline V gene data show CDR1 as KGHSH and CDR2 as LQKENI. This CDR3 has 14 residues. As DNA, the CDR3 is TGTGCCAGCTCGTCTCAGGGACAGGACTATGGCTACACCTTC. This encodes CASSSQGQDYGYTF.

The CDR3 region is CASSQDQGRAYNSPLHF. The DNA for the CDR3 is TGCGCCAGCAGCCAAGATCAGGGGCGCGCCTATAATTCACCCCTCCACTTT. J is TRBJ1-6 and V is TRBV4-1; tentative D call: TRBD1 (6 bases). The CDR3 has 17 amino acids. Germline V CDR1 and CDR2: MGHRA, YSYEKL. V lost 0 bases and J 2 bases, leaving 11 bases between the germline ends.

The rearrangement links TRBV7-2 to TRBJ2-3, with TRBD2 matching over 8 bases. CDR3 size: 16 residues. The junction had 8 bases not matched to a gene; V was cut back by 1 base and J by 5 bases. CDR1 is SGHTA and CDR2 is FQGNSA in the germline V gene. CDR3 region: CASSLGLTGGIDTQYF. The CDR3 DNA reads as TGTGCCAGCAGCTTAGGTCTGACGGGGGGGATAGATACGCAGTATTTT.

This sequence joins TRBV4-2 and TRBJ2-7, with TRBD2 matching over 8 bases. Germline V gives CDR1 LGHNA, CDR2 YNFKEQ. CDR3 length equals 15 residues. V shed 2 bases and J 3 bases; nucleotides not matched to a gene: 6. The CDR3 DNA reads as TGTGCCAGCAGCCAAAGGGCGAGCGGGGGCTACGAGCAGTACTTC. Its translation: CASSQRASGGYEQYF.

The V call is TRBV14, the J call TRBJ2-1; D ambiguous. The CDR3 extends over 13 amino acids. Trimming cost V 4 bases and J 8 bases, with 12 bases left between them. Germline V gene data show CDR1 as SGHDN and CDR2 as FVKESK. The CDR3 loop is CASSRGELDEQFF. The CDR3 nucleotides read TGTGCCAGCAGCCGCGGTGAGCTGGATGAGCAGTTCTTC.

The chain combines TRBV28 with TRBJ2-2; no clear D gene. Trimming took 6 bases from V and 5 from J, leaving 13 bases between them. Per germline, CDR1 MDHEN and CDR2 SYDVKM. The CDR3 is 14 amino acids. CDR3 region: CASRSPERTGELFF. The CDR3 coding sequence is TGTGCCAGCAGATCTCCCGAGAGGACCGGGGAGCTGTTTTTT.

CDR3 nucleotide sequence: TGTGCCAGCAGTTACGGGGGACAGGGCATCTACGAGCAGTACTTC. It translates to CASSYGGQGIYEQYF. The chain carries TRBV6-5 and TRBJ2-7, with TRBD1 matching 9 bases. The CDR3 consists of 15 residues. Germline CDR1 MNHEY, CDR2 SVGAGI. V dropped 2 bases and J dropped 3; count of bases not matched to a gene: 5.

The chain recombines TRBV2 with TRBJ1-3, with D unclear. V lost 0 bases, J lost 4 bases, and 7 bases lay in between. This CDR3 has 14 amino acids. The germline CDR1 and CDR2 sequences are SNHLY and FYNNEI. CDR3 coding DNA: TGTGCCAGCAGTGAAGCAGGGTTCGGAAACACCATATATTTT. The encoded protein is CASSEAGFGNTIYF. The full variable domain, in which reference TRBV2 and TRBJ1-3 provide the parts outside the CDR3, is EPEVTQTPSHQVTQMGQEVILRCVPISNHLYFYWYRQILGQKVEFLVSFYNNEISEKSEIFDDQFSVERPDGSNFTLKIRSTKLEDSAMYFCASSEAGFGNTIYFGEGSWLTVV.

This chain links TRBV27 with TRBJ2-7; 7 nucleotides match TRBD2. Germline CDR1 MNHEY, CDR2 SMNVEV (reference sequence). V lost 3 bases and J lost 0; bases outside the gene matches: 2. There are 14 residues in the CDR3. For the CDR3, the DNA is TGTGCCAGCAGTTTTGGGACTAACTCCTACGAGCAGTACTTC. Protein product: CASSFGTNSYEQYF.

The chain combines TRBV7-9 with TRBJ1-1; D gene ambiguous. The V end lost 7 bases, the J end lost 1 base, and 16 bases lay between the germline ends. The CDR3 sequence is 15 residues long. Germline CDR1 SEHNR, CDR2 FQNEAQ (reference sequence). The CDR3 bases are TGTGCCAGCAACGAGGGCAGGTCACCGAACACTGAAGCTTTCTTT. Residues: CASNEGRSPNTEAFF.

This chain joins TRBV15 and TRBJ2-1; 13 nucleotides match TRBD2. Trimming at V came to 3 bases and at J to 8 bases, leaving 7 bases not matched to a gene. CDR1 and CDR2 (germline): LNHNV, YYDKDF (reference sequence). The CDR3 runs 16 residues. In DNA, the CDR3 is TGTGCCACCAGCAGGGAACTAGCGGGGGGGCAGGATGAGCAGTTCTTC. Translated: CATSRELAGGQDEQFF.

The rearrangement links TRBV7-2 to TRBJ1-4; the D gene is possibly TRBD1 (5 bases). The CDR3 sequence is 16 residues long. V was trimmed by 5 bases and J by 7 bases, leaving 20 bases between them. From germline, CDR1 is SGHTA and CDR2 FQGNSA. CDR3 sequence (DNA): TGTGCCAGCAGCACTTGGACATTAGTGTCGAGTGAAAAACTGTTTTTT. The encoded protein is CASSTWTLVSSEKLFF.

The chain carries TRBV18 and TRBJ2-3; 7 bases fit TRBD1. This CDR3 comprises 13 residues. V gave up 4 bases and J gave up 3 bases; unmatched junction bases: 1. Germline V gene sequence: CDR1 KGHSH, CDR2 LQKENI. CDR3 protein: CASSQGQTDTQYF. The DNA for the CDR3 is TGTGCCAGCTCACAGGGACAGACAGATACGCAGTATTTT.

The chain couples TRBV9 to TRBJ2-1, with TRBD2 matching over 12 bases. Germline assignment: CDR1 SGDLS and CDR2 YYNGEE. V lost 4 bases, J lost 6 bases, and 5 bases stayed unmatched. CDR3 length: 15 residues. CDR3 in amino acids: CASSPSGGAANEQFF. The CDR3 DNA reads TGTGCCAGCAGCCCTAGCGGGGGGGCCGCCAATGAGCAGTTCTTC. Filled out from reference TRBV9 and TRBJ2-1, the complete variable domain reads DSGVTQTPKHLITATGQRVTLRCSPRSGDLSVYWYQQSLDQGLQFLIQYYNGEERAKGNILERFSAQQFPDLHSELNLSSLELGDSALYFCASSPSGGAANEQFFGPGTRLTVL.

The chain is built from TRBV5-1 and TRBJ2-2; D may be TRBD1 or TRBD2 (5 bases each). In germline, CDR1 is SGHRS, CDR2 YFSETQ. This CDR3 comprises 15 residues. Trimming removed 2 bases from V and 3 bases from J, with 11 bases in between. CDR3 coding DNA: TGCGCCAGCAGCTTTGAGGGGCTGGACACCGGGGAGCTGTTTTTT. Translating it yields CASSFEGLDTGELFF.

This sequence joins TRBV9 and TRBJ2-1, with 9 bases matching TRBD2. Trimming at V came to 0 bases and at J to 4 bases, leaving 2 bases not matched to a gene. Germline assignment: CDR1 SGDLS and CDR2 YYNGEE. CDR3 length: 15 amino acids. The CDR3 loop reads CASSVDSGGYNEQFF. The CDR3 coding sequence is TGTGCCAGCAGCGTAGATAGCGGGGGATACAATGAGCAGTTCTTC. The full variable domain, its missing parts supplied by reference TRBV9 and TRBJ2-1, is DSGVTQTPKHLITATGQRVTLRCSPRSGDLSVYWYQQSLDQGLQFLIQYYNGEERAKGNILERFSAQQFPDLHSELNLSSLELGDSALYFCASSVDSGGYNEQFFGPGTRLTVL.

The CDR3 region is CAWSVGTYNEQFF. CDR3 in DNA: TGTGCCTGGAGTGTCGGCACATACAATGAGCAGTTCTTC. J is TRBJ2-1 and V is TRBV30, with D unresolved. The V gene lost 0 bases and the J gene lost 4 bases, with 7 bases spanning the gap. Germline values: CDR1 GTSNPN, CDR2 SVGIG (reference sequence). CDR3 length: 13 amino acids.

The chain links TRBV11-3 to TRBJ2-2; 7 bases match TRBD2. The CDR3 length is 18 residues. Losses at the gene ends were 5 bases for V and 0 bases for J; bases not matched to a gene: 12. Germline V gene lookup returns CDR1 SGHNT and CDR2 YENEEA. CDR3 sequence: CASSAPLGGVPNTGELFF. Written as DNA, the CDR3 is TGTGCCAGCAGCGCTCCCCTTGGGGGGGTCCCGAACACCGGGGAGCTGTTTTTT.

The chain has TRBV30 and TRBJ1-2; D ambiguous. V dropped 0 bases and J dropped 8 bases, with 7 bases sitting between them. CDR1 and CDR2 (germline): GTSNPN, SVGIG (reference sequence). This CDR3 is built from 11 residues. Here the CDR3 DNA reads TGTGCCTGGAGTGTCGCGTGGGGCTACACCTTC. Protein sequence: CAWSVAWGYTF.